The clone carrying this T cell receptor beta chain occurred once. The antigen remains undetermined. This specimen belongs to a study of cytomegalovirus exposure and HLA in healthy donors. Separate from the roughly 700-subject first cohort, the approximately 120-subject validation cohort was the one that the donors belonged to. Trimming left V 4 bases short and J 6 bases short, with 16 bases between. The CDR3 consists of 15 residues. Germline V gene data show CDR1 as LNHDA and CDR2 as SQIVND (reference sequence). Clones were read by immunoSEQ multiplex PCR, and TCRdb kept only the in-frame ones, dropping some. Seen here are over 150,000 clones, just over 85% observed once, and the top ten hold roughly 1.9%. General observations from the study: Accounts indicate the classifier identified cytomegalovirus status with strong specificity and sensitivity. Most sequenced TCRs were rare (though some public TCRs occurred in many donors). Researchers counted 164 TCR beta chains as cytomegalovirus-associated.

Material: PBMCs. This receptor was obtained from a human donor in good health. The rearrangement links TRBV19 to TRBJ1-5; the D gene is possibly TRBD1 (6 bases). The CDR3 coding sequence is TGTGCCAGTAGTACAACCCTCAGGGGTCGTCAGCCCCAGCATTTT. Protein: CASSTTLRGRQPQHF. Together with reference TRBV19 and TRBJ1-5, the CDR3 gives the full variable domain: DGGITQSPKYLFRKEGQNVTLSCEQNLNHDAMYWYRQDPGQGLRLIYYSQIVNDFQKGDIAEGYSVSREKKESFPLTVTSAQKNPTAFYLCASSTTLRGRQPQHFGDGTRLSIL.